The 10 T cell receptor beta chains given below trace back to one sample, sequenced in a study of OX40 agonist ivuxolimab in advanced cancers. The protocol was immunoSEQ multiplex PCR, while the TCRdb copy is restricted to in-frame clones and leaves out a portion. The data show under 70,000 clones, more than 80% seen once. Material: CD4+ or CD8+ T cells sorted from blood, obtained in a trial of the OX40 agonist ivuxolimab. These receptors all stem from an adult with an advanced solid tumor such as melanoma, head and neck, liver or kidney cancer.

The gene calls are TRBV19 and TRBJ2-2; the D call may be TRBD1 or TRBD2 (5 bases each). CDR3 size: 15 residues. The ends were cut back, 3 bases at V and 3 bases at J, with 11 bases in the middle. CDR1 and CDR2 (germline): LNHDA, SQIVND (reference sequence). The CDR3 DNA reads as TGTGCCAGTAGTATGTGGGACGGTTACACCGGGGAGCTGTTTTTT. Protein product: CASSMWDGYTGELFF.

V usage is TRBV9 and J usage is TRBJ1-5; TRBD1 matches at 8 bases. V dropped 8 bases and J dropped 7; count of bases not matched to a gene: 11. CDR3 length equals 14 residues. Germline values: CDR1 SGDLS, CDR2 YYNGEE. CDR3 sequence: CARNTYRGRQPQHF. The CDR3 DNA reads TGTGCCAGGAATACCTACAGGGGGAGGCAGCCCCAGCATTTT.

The table lists this clone with a count of one. The chain combines TRBV28 with TRBJ1-2; tentatively, D is TRBD1 (5 bases). The length of the CDR3 is 15 residues. Between the trimmed V and J ends, which lost 4 bases and 0 bases, there was a span of 12 bases. From germline, CDR1 is MDHEN and CDR2 SYDVKM. The CDR3 nucleotides are TGTGCCAGCAGTTCCGGGGCTACGGCTAACTATGGCTACACCTTC. Translation gives CASSSGATANYGYTF.

The rearrangement joins TRBV27 to TRBJ2-3; 13 nucleotides agree with TRBD2. The CDR3 loop spans 14 amino acids. V was clipped by 3 bases and J by 8 bases; unmatched bases: 2. The germline V gene encodes CDR1 MNHEY and CDR2 SMNVEV (reference sequence). The CDR3 sequence is CASSFRTSGSTQYF. Written as DNA, the CDR3 is TGTGCCAGCAGTTTTCGGACTAGCGGGAGTACGCAGTATTTT.

The V and J genes are TRBV30 and TRBJ2-7; D remains unclear. V was shortened by 1 base and J by 7 bases, with 11 bases between the two germline ends. The CDR3 extends over 12 amino acids. CDR1 and CDR2 (germline): GTSNPN, SVGIG (reference sequence). CDR3 sequence (DNA): TGTGCCTGGAGTGCCCCCGCTAAGGAGCAGTACTTC. Its protein is CAWSAPAKEQYF.

The chain joins TRBV10-3 to TRBJ1-2; 7 positions agree with TRBD1. With 2 bases clipped from V and 4 bases from J, the junction kept 10 bases outside the gene matches. The germline CDR1 and CDR2 sequences are ENHRY and SYGVKD. The length of the CDR3 is 16 residues. The CDR3 reads CAISETGRGPGYGYTF. DNA of the CDR3: TGTGCCATCAGTGAGACCGGGAGGGGGCCTGGCTATGGCTACACCTTC.

The chain carries TRBV6-5 and TRBJ1-2, with 9 bases aligning to TRBD1. J gave up 2 bases and V 7 bases, and 5 bases lay outside the gene matches. This CDR3 comprises 14 residues. The V gene's germline CDR1 is MNHEY and CDR2 SVGAGI. In DNA form, the CDR3 reads TGTGCCAGCATTAAGGGACAGGGCAACTATGGCTACACCTTC. Translation gives CASIKGQGNYGYTF.

This chain uses TRBV6-5 with TRBJ1-2, with D uncertain. CDR3 length: 15 amino acids. The germline CDR1 and CDR2 sequences are MNHEY and SVGAGI. The V gene lost 1 base and the J gene lost 4 bases, with 13 bases spanning the gap. CDR3 nucleotide sequence: TGTGCCAGCAGTTACTACGGCACTTTAGGCTATGGCTACACCTTC. Translation: CASSYYGTLGYGYTF.

V is TRBV6-6 and J is TRBJ1-5; D uncertain. In germline, CDR1 is MNHNY, CDR2 SVGAGI (reference sequence). The CDR3 sequence is 13 residues long. The V end lost 6 bases, the J end lost 3 bases, and 9 bases lay between the germline ends. The CDR3 nucleotides are TGTGCCAGCAGCTCTCAGTCCAATCAGCCCCAGCATTTT. Its translation: CASSSQSNQPQHF.

This clone has more than one count but fewer than ten. The V and J genes are TRBV9 and TRBJ1-3, with D possibly being TRBD1 (5 bases). Germline CDR1 and CDR2: SGDLS and YYNGEE. The CDR3 sequence is 13 residues long. The V gene lost 0 bases and the J gene lost 8 bases, with 9 bases spanning the gap. DNA of the CDR3: TGTGCCAGCAGCGTAGGCAGGGAAGACACCATATATTTT. Translating it yields CASSVGREDTIYF.